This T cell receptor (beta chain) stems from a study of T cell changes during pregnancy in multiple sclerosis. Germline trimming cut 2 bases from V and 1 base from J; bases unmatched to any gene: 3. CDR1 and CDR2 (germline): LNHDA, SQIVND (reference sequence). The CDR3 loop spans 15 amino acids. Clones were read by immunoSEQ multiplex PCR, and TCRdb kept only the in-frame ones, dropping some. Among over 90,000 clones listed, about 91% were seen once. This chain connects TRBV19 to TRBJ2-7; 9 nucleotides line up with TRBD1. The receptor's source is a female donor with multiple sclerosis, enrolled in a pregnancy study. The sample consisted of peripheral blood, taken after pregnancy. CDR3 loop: CASSIRGQGSYEQYF. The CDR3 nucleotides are TGTGCCAGTAGTATAAGGGGACAGGGTTCCTACGAGCAGTACTTC.